The source of this TCR beta chain is a study of CD8+CD57+ T cells in acquired aplastic anemia. About the study: Mean DNA quantity obtained from sorted CD4+ and CD8+ cells was 3 to 4 ug.

The CDR3 contains 13 residues. In germline, CDR1 is SGHNT, CDR2 YYREEE (reference sequence). V was cut by 7 bases and J by 4 bases, with 14 bases left in between. Points from the study as a whole: Roughly 30 sequences, all CD8+ CDR3, were shared between patients and controls.

Patients sequenced had flow cytometry evidence of CD8+CD57+ cell expansion. By the time of blood sampling, patients had still received no therapy. Genomic DNA served as template for TCR beta VDJ and CDR3 profiling. One entry per CDR3 protein, called by TCRdb with MiXCR from the reads. The top ten hold roughly 42% of the sample, which has roughly 250,000 distinct CDR3 sequences, 82% seen once. Note on this clonotype: What it binds is unknown.

This rearrangement joins TRBV5-4 to TRBJ2-5; no firm D call. The sequence was obtained from a human donor with aplastic anemia. The sample taken for sequencing was sorted CD4+, CD8+, or CD8+CD57+ T cells (not recorded which) from PBMCs. The CDR3 coding sequence is TGTGCCAGCGGCATCACTAACGGAGAGACCCAGTACTTC. Encoded protein: CASGITNGETQYF. Supplemented by reference TRBV5-4 and TRBJ2-5, the full variable domain reads ETGVTQSPTHLIKTRGQQVTLRCSSQSGHNTVSWYQQALGQGPQFIFQYYREEENGRGNFPPRFSGLQFPNYSSELNVNALELDDSALYLCASGITNGETQYFGPGTRLLVL.